This T cell receptor (beta chain) emerged from a study of cytomegalovirus exposure and HLA in healthy donors. The primer mix had 60 Vbeta and 13 Jbeta primers. Repertoires were generated with immunoSEQ multiplex PCR, while TCRdb's copy carries only in-frame clones and drops some. This table has 190,000 or so clones, 80% appearing once. V dropped 2 bases and J dropped 4; count of bases not matched to a gene: 4. The CDR3 is 13 residues long. The germline V gene encodes CDR1 GTSNPN and CDR2 SVGIG (reference sequence). The receptor comes from a boy younger than 18 in good health and CMV-seronegative. The sample taken for sequencing was PBMCs. This chain joins TRBV30 and TRBJ1-2; 7 bases agree with TRBD1. CDR3 protein: CAWSPGQLYGYTF. For the CDR3, the DNA is TGTGCCTGGAGTCCGGGACAGCTCTATGGCTACACCTTC.